Below are 30 T cell receptor beta chains sequenced from a single sample in a study of blood T cell repertoires in COVID-19. Sequenced by immunoSEQ multiplex PCR; TCRdb stores in-frame clones only, minus some. This sample has roughly 100,000 clones, with about four fifths found just once. The sample comprised peripheral blood. The receptors derive from a man older than 75 with acute or convalescent COVID-19.

J is TRBJ2-7 and V is TRBV5-8; a weak D match, TRBD1 (6 bases). The V gene's germline CDR1 is SGHTS and CDR2 YDEGEE. The ends were cut back, 0 bases at V and 2 bases at J, with 15 bases in the middle. The CDR3 spans 16 residues. This CDR3 is CASSLAAQGYTYEQYF. CDR3 in DNA: TGTGCCAGCAGCTTGGCCGCACAGGGTTACACCTACGAGCAGTACTTC.

This clone was seen only once. The chain recombines TRBV4-1 with TRBJ1-2; TRBD1 might be the D (6 bases). From germline, CDR1 is MGHRA and CDR2 YSYEKL. There are 15 residues in the CDR3. The V end was cut by 4 bases, the J end by 4 bases, with 16 bases between. CDR3 DNA sequence: TGCGCCAGCAGCCCACCGGCCGGACAGTTCTATGGCTACACCTTC. Its protein is CASSPPAGQFYGYTF.

CDR3: CASSPLTAGEYEQYF. The CDR3 DNA is TGTGCCAGCAGCCCCTTGACAGCGGGAGAATACGAGCAGTACTTC. The chain carries TRBV11-2 and TRBJ2-7, with 8 nucleotides matching TRBD2. The CDR3 is made up of 15 amino acids. The germline gives CDR1 SGHAT, CDR2 FQNNGV. V trimming: 5 bases; J trimming: 4 bases; junction bases outside the gene matches: 10.

Here the CDR3 DNA reads TGTGCCAGCAGCACCGGGACAGGAACCTCTGGAAACACCATATATTTT. Protein product: CASSTGTGTSGNTIYF. V usage is TRBV6-6 and J usage is TRBJ1-3; 8 positions match TRBD1. Germline loops: CDR1 MNHNY, CDR2 SVGAGI (reference sequence). V was clipped by 6 bases and J by 0 bases; unmatched bases: 7. This CDR3 spans 16 amino acids.

A note on this clone: The junction does not match germline at one end; this may be a read error. The chain links TRBV7-3 to TRBJ2-2, with D maybe TRBD1 (6 bases). Germline V lookup: CDR1 SGHTA, CDR2 FQGTGA. The CDR3 runs to 14 residues. As DNA, the CDR3 is TGTGCCAGCAGGTTAAACAGGGAAATCGGGGAGCTGTTTTTT. Translated, it gives CASRLNREIGELFF. The complete variable domain, with remaining parts taken from reference TRBV7-3 and TRBJ2-2, reads GAGVSQTPSNKVTEKGKYVELRCDPISGHTALYWYRQSLGQGPEFLIYFQGTGAADDSGLPNDRFFAVRPEGSVSTLKIQRTERGDSAVYLCASRLNREIGELFFGEGSRLTVL.

The chain has TRBV30 and TRBJ1-1; no clear D. Trimming stripped 4 bases from V and 2 bases from J, with 11 bases between. The CDR3 totals 13 residues. The germline V gene encodes CDR1 GTSNPN and CDR2 SVGIG (reference sequence). CDR3 in amino acids: CAWTRTINTEAFF. In DNA form, the CDR3 reads TGTGCCTGGACCCGGACTATTAACACTGAAGCTTTCTTT. The whole variable domain, remainder taken from reference TRBV30 and TRBJ1-1, is SQTIHQWPATLVQPVGSPLSLECTVEGTSNPNLYWYRQAAGRGLQLLFYSVGIGQISSEVPQNLSASRPQDRQFILSSKKLLLSDSGFYLCAWTRTINTEAFFGQGTRLTVV.

The rearrangement uses TRBV19 and TRBJ1-5, with TRBD1 identical over 7 bases. Germline-derived CDR1 and CDR2 are LNHDA and SQIVND (reference sequence). After removal of 2 bases from V and 3 bases from J, the junction contained 1 base not matched to a gene. The CDR3 is 14 amino acids. CDR3 DNA sequence: TGTGCCAGTAGTATAACAGGGGACAATCAGCCCCAGCATTTT. Its translation: CASSITGDNQPQHF.

The J gene is TRBJ2-3, the V gene TRBV28; D perhaps matches TRBD2 (5 bases). Germline CDR1 is MDHEN and CDR2 is SYDVKM. The ends were cut back, 5 bases at V and 7 bases at J, with 19 bases in the middle. The CDR3 consists of 15 residues. In DNA, the CDR3 is TGTGCCAGCAGTCTAAAACGGGATGGGTTGTATACGCAGTATTTT. The encoded protein is CASSLKRDGLYTQYF.

V gene TRBV15 combines with J gene TRBJ1-1, with unresolved D. Between the trimmed V and J ends, which lost 3 bases and 4 bases, there was a span of 12 bases. From germline, CDR1 is LNHNV and CDR2 YYDKDF (reference sequence). The CDR3 length is 14 residues. CDR3 nucleotide sequence: TGTGCCACCAGCAGGGGTCTTGAGGGCACTGAAGCTTTCTTT. As protein: CATSRGLEGTEAFF.

The gene calls are TRBV30 and TRBJ1-5, with unresolved D. Looked up from germline, CDR1 is GTSNPN and CDR2 is SVGIG (reference sequence). Trimming pared 0 bases from V and 4 bases from J, leaving 10 bases between. The CDR3 covers 14 residues. The DNA for the CDR3 is TGTGCCTGGAGTGTACGGGGTCGGAATCAGCCCCAGCATTTT. Residues: CAWSVRGRNQPQHF.

The CDR3, as DNA: TGTGCCAGCAGCCAAACGACTAGCTTTGACAATGAGCAGTTCTTC. This sequence encodes CASSQTTSFDNEQFF. The rearrangement uses TRBV4-2 and TRBJ2-1; the match to TRBD2 covers 7 bases. J gave up 5 bases and V 2 bases, and 6 bases lay outside the gene matches. This CDR3 region has 15 residues. Per the germline V gene, CDR1 is LGHNA and CDR2 is YNFKEQ.

V usage is TRBV6-8 and J usage is TRBJ2-7; D is possibly TRBD1 (6 bases). The germline gives CDR1 MNHGY, CDR2 SAAAGT. V lost 0 bases and J 2 bases, leaving 17 bases between the germline ends. This CDR3 has 17 residues. The CDR3 bases are TGTGCCAGCAGTTACTCCCCTCGCCGGGACAACACCTACGAGCAGTACTTC. The encoded protein is CASSYSPRRDNTYEQYF.

V usage is TRBV6-6 and J usage is TRBJ2-7; perhaps TRBD2 as D (6 bases). CDR1 is MNHNY, CDR2 SVGAGI, per germline (reference sequence). The CDR3 loop spans 16 amino acids. Between the trimmed V and J ends, which lost 7 bases and 0 bases, there was a span of 19 bases. Written as DNA, the CDR3 is TGTGCCAGCACCTGGGCGTCTAGCGCAAGCTCCTACGAGCAGTACTTC. Amino acid sequence: CASTWASSASSYEQYF.

This clone came up a few times. CDR3 region: CASSTDRNTEAFF. CDR3 coding DNA: TGTGCCAGCAGCACAGACAGGAACACTGAAGCTTTCTTT. This chain connects TRBV6-1 to TRBJ1-1; maybe TRBD1 (5 bases). V lost 6 bases to trimming and J lost 1 base, with 9 bases between them. CDR1 and CDR2 (germline): MNHNS, SASEGT. CDR3 size: 13 residues.

This sequence joins TRBV7-3 and TRBJ2-1; a possible D gene is TRBD1 (6 bases). The CDR3 runs 15 residues. Trimming pared 4 bases from V and 4 bases from J, leaving 14 bases between. Germline loops: CDR1 SGHTA, CDR2 FQGTGA. The CDR3 DNA follows: TGTGCCAGCAGCTCCCCGGGACAAGGATACAATGAGCAGTTCTTC. It codes for CASSSPGQGYNEQFF.

This chain joins TRBV7-2 and TRBJ2-5, with 8 bases fitting TRBD1. Germline lookup yields CDR1 SGHTA and CDR2 FQGNSA. The CDR3 spans 14 residues. The junction had 2 bases not matched to a gene; V was cut back by 3 bases and J by 2 bases. The CDR3 DNA is TGTGCCAGCAGCTTTAACAGGGGGCAAGAGACCCAGTACTTC. This encodes CASSFNRGQETQYF.

The rearrangement links TRBV24-1 to TRBJ2-5; 8 bases map to TRBD1. J lost 4 bases, V lost 3 bases, and 9 bases had no gene match. The CDR3 runs 16 residues. Germline V gene lookup returns CDR1 KGHDR and CDR2 SFDVKD. For the CDR3, the DNA is TGTGCCACCAGTGATCCGGGCCCTGACAGGGGAGAGACCCAGTACTTC. Translating gives CATSDPGPDRGETQYF.

The count of this clone is one. The chain is built from TRBV28 and TRBJ2-5; TRBD2 agrees at 9 bases. Germline CDR1 is MDHEN and CDR2 is SYDVKM. The CDR3 sequence is 16 residues long. J was trimmed by 5 bases and V by 3 bases; bases with no gene match: 10. DNA for the CDR3: TGTGCCAGCAGTTTTCTCGGGACTAGCTTTTGGGAGACCCAGTACTTC. Translating it yields CASSFLGTSFWETQYF.

The chain joins TRBV3-1 (or the pseudogene TRBV3-2) to TRBJ2-3; D may be TRBD2 (5 bases). V lost 2 bases and J lost 4, with 10 bases in between. Germline assignment: CDR1 LGHDT and CDR2 YNNKEL (reference sequence). The CDR3 is 14 amino acids. The CDR3 protein is CASSQFLAADTQYF. CDR3 nucleotides: TGTGCCAGCAGCCAATTTCTAGCAGCAGATACGCAGTATTTT.

The chain recombines TRBV5-4 with TRBJ2-5, with D hard to call. CDR1 SGHNT and CDR2 YYREEE come from the germline V gene (reference sequence). CDR3 length: 13 amino acids. Trimming removed 2 bases from V and 1 base from J, with 6 bases in between. This chain's CDR3 is CASSFDTQETQYF. CDR3 DNA sequence: TGTGCCAGCAGCTTTGACACCCAAGAGACCCAGTACTTC.

This rearrangement joins TRBV7-9 to TRBJ1-6; D is unresolved. Germline assignment: CDR1 SEHNR and CDR2 FQNEAQ (reference sequence). The germline V and J ends were trimmed by 5 bases and 0 bases, with 8 bases remaining between them. The length of the CDR3 is 15 residues. CDR3 in DNA: TGTGCCAGCAGCATAGGTCACTCCTATAATTCACCCCTCCACTTT. Amino acids: CASSIGHSYNSPLHF. Filled out from reference TRBV7-9 and TRBJ1-6, the complete variable domain reads DTGVSQNPRHKITKRGQNVTFRCDPISEHNRLYWYRQTLGQGPEFLTYFQNEAQLEKSRLLSDRFSAERPKGSFSTLEIQRTEQGDSAMYLCASSIGHSYNSPLHFGNGTRLTVT.

In this sample, this clone turned up once. CDR3 protein: CASSQQGYTGELFF. The DNA for the CDR3 is TGTGCCAGCAGTCAACAGGGGTACACCGGGGAGCTGTTTTTT. The chain recombines TRBV6-2 or TRBV6-3 with TRBJ2-2; TRBD1 matches at 7 bases. CDR3 length: 14 residues. The germline V gene encodes CDR1 MNHEY and CDR2 SVGEGT. The V segment lost 5 bases and the J segment 3 bases; nucleotides outside the gene matches: 3.

This sequence joins TRBV28 and TRBJ1-2; D perhaps matches TRBD1 (6 bases). The ends were cut back, 5 bases at V and 3 bases at J, with 16 bases in the middle. Germline V gene lookup returns CDR1 MDHEN and CDR2 SYDVKM. There are 15 residues in the CDR3. DNA for the CDR3: TGTGCCAGCAGTAAACAGGGAACCCCCGACTATGGCTACACCTTC. Translation: CASSKQGTPDYGYTF.

The chain's CDR3 is CASSSLAGGSQETQYF. CDR3 DNA sequence: TGCGCCAGCAGCTCCCTAGCGGGAGGTTCCCAAGAGACCCAGTACTTC. This chain uses TRBV5-1 with TRBJ2-5, with TRBD2 matching 11 bases. CDR3 size: 16 residues. Germline CDR1 and CDR2: SGHRS and YFSETQ. V gave up 3 bases and J gave up 1 base; unmatched junction bases: 5.

V usage is TRBV7-9 and J usage is TRBJ1-4; a possible D gene is TRBD1 (5 bases). The CDR3 is 15 amino acids. Germline CDR1 and CDR2: SEHNR and FQNEAQ (reference sequence). V lost 7 bases and J 8 bases, leaving 20 bases between the germline ends. The CDR3, as DNA: TGTGCCAGCACCTCTTTCGTCGGGGGAGGCGAAAAACTGTTTTTT. It codes for CASTSFVGGGEKLFF.

The J gene is TRBJ2-7, the V gene TRBV20-1; 7 positions agree with TRBD2. Germline V gene sequence: CDR1 DFQATT, CDR2 SNEGSKA (reference sequence). The V segment lost 6 bases and the J segment 6 bases; nucleotides outside the gene matches: 5. The CDR3 runs to 11 residues. The CDR3 nucleotides are TGCAGTGCGCGACTAGCCGGCGAGCAGTACTTC. Its translation: CSARLAGEQYF.

This clone was found once. The chain recombines TRBV5-4 with TRBJ1-2, with 11 bases fitting TRBD1. Unmatched junction bases numbered 7, after V lost 4 bases and J lost 5 bases. Germline V gene sequence: CDR1 SGHNT, CDR2 YYREEE (reference sequence). The CDR3 extends over 15 amino acids. The CDR3 here is CASSMGQGGDYGYTF. Here the CDR3 DNA reads TGTGCCAGCAGCATGGGACAGGGGGGGGATTATGGCTACACCTTC.

The chain is built from TRBV5-1 and TRBJ2-2; D gene ambiguous. Germline CDR1 is SGHRS and CDR2 is YFSETQ. The CDR3 contains 16 residues. Deletions cut 1 base from V and 0 bases from J, with 10 bases between. The chain's CDR3 is CASSLLQKPNTGELFF. The CDR3 DNA is TGCGCCAGCAGCTTGCTCCAGAAACCGAACACCGGGGAGCTGTTTTTT.

The rearrangement links TRBV6-1 to TRBJ1-1; D is undetermined. V dropped 2 bases and J dropped 1 base, with 8 bases sitting between them. In germline, CDR1 is MNHNS, CDR2 SASEGT. The CDR3 loop spans 14 amino acids. CDR3: CASSEIWRNTEAFF. The CDR3 DNA sequence: TGTGCCAGCAGTGAAATTTGGAGGAACACTGAAGCTTTCTTT.

The chain has TRBV4-2 and TRBJ2-1, with 12 bases matching TRBD2. This CDR3 spans 18 amino acids. After removal of 0 bases from V and 1 base from J, the junction contained 4 bases not matched to a gene. The germline gives CDR1 LGHNA, CDR2 YNFKEQ. The CDR3 DNA reads as TGTGCCAGCAGCCAAGATCCTAGCGGGAGGGCTTCCTACAATGAGCAGTTCTTC. Translated, it gives CASSQDPSGRASYNEQFF.